The 15 T cell receptor delta chains in this list originate from one sample, sequenced in a study of gamma-delta T cells after stem cell transplantation. TCRdb reran clone calling via CATT on the RT-PCR reads. The repertoire has around 500 delta-chain clones, roughly 13% of them found once; the top ten carry approximately 50%. What was sequenced was gamma-delta T cells. These receptors were taken from a human donor. It is not recorded whose cells these are; they may come from a transplant donor.

This clone is termed medium-sized (0.01 to 0.1%). A read error is the likely source, as a far larger clone sits one nucleotide away. J is TRDJ3 and V is TRDV2, with 12 nucleotides matching TRDD3. The V segment lost 3 bases and the J segment 0 bases; nucleotides outside the gene matches: 17. Germline V lookup: CDR1 GEAIGNYY, CDR2 EKD. The CDR3 contains 23 residues. This CDR3 reads CACDAASYWGIPPSSWDTRQMFF. DNA of the CDR3: TGTGCCTGTGACGCCGCCTCGTACTGGGGGATACCACCTAGCTCCTGGGACACCCGACAGATGTTTTTC.

This clone was observed a handful of times. TCRdb attributes to this sequence the protein of a much larger clone, which differs from the DNA translation at residue 17; a read error is likely, and the protein displayed is translated from the DNA. The V and J genes are TRDV2 and TRDJ3; D is possibly TRDD3 (6 bases). The CDR3 runs to 19 residues. Germline CDR1 GEAIGNYY, CDR2 EKD. CDR3 sequence (DNA): TGTGCCTGTGACACCCCGGGGGGGACGAGCTCCTGGGACACCCGACAGACGTTTTTC. Its translation is CACDTPGGTSSWDTRQTFF.

With respect to this clone: With a far larger clone one base away, a read error is the likely cause. Different DNA sequences within this sample yield the same CDR3. The V and J genes are TRDV2 and TRDJ1; 8 positions agree with TRDD3. The CDR3 runs to 19 residues. Per the germline V gene, CDR1 is GEAIGNYY and CDR2 is EKD. The CDR3 reads CACDTLLGAREGSTDKLIF. Written as DNA, the CDR3 is TGTGCCTGCGACACTCTACTGGGGGCCCGAGAGGGAAGCACCGATAAACTCATCTTT.

Remarks on this clone: A far larger clone differs by one base, so this is likely a read error. The same CDR3 is also encoded by other DNA sequences in this sample. V usage is TRDV2 and J usage is TRDJ1; TRDD3 is a possible D gene (5 bases). Trimming removed 3 bases from V and 11 bases from J, with 33 bases in between. In germline, CDR1 is GEAIGNYY, CDR2 EKD. This CDR3 has 18 amino acids. The CDR3 is CACDPLGGISGQEGKLIF. The CDR3 DNA sequence: TGTGCCTGTGACCCGCTCGGAGGGATTTCAGGGCAGGAGGGGAAGCTCATCTTT.

This clone is categorized as medium-sized (0.01 to 0.1%). A read error likely explains this, since a far larger clone differs by one base. This CDR3 is also generated by other DNA sequences in the sample. The chain carries TRDV2 and TRDJ1; TRDD3 agrees at 11 bases. Per the germline V gene, CDR1 is GEAIGNYY and CDR2 is EKD. This CDR3 comprises 18 residues. Germline trimming cut 7 bases from V and 0 bases from J; bases unmatched to any gene: 15. The CDR3 sequence is CACERLGDRNQNTDKLIF. The CDR3 DNA follows: TGTGCCTGCGAGCGACTGGGGGATAGGAACCAAAACACCGATAAACTCATCTTT.

This clone was recorded a few times. Only one base separates this from a far larger clonotype, so it likely reflects a read error. At the DNA level, this CDR3 is encoded by other sequences in the same sample as well. CDR3: CACDTIALGEPPSLNTDKLIF. The CDR3 DNA reads as TGTGCCTGTGACACCATTGCTCTGGGGGAACCGCCAAGTCTTAACACCGATAAACTCATCTTT. This sequence joins TRDV2 and TRDJ1; 8 bases line up with TRDD3. Germline CDR1 reads GEAIGNYY; CDR2 reads EKD. The CDR3 sequence is 21 residues long. With V trimmed by 0 bases and J by 0 bases, 20 bases remained unmatched.

Within the sample, this clone is medium-sized. This likely stems from a read error, as it lies one base from a far larger clone. The chain has TRDV2 and TRDJ3; D unresolved. The CDR3 loop spans 18 amino acids. Trimming cost V 0 bases and J 2 bases, with 13 bases left between them. Looked up from germline, CDR1 is GEAIGNYY and CDR2 is EKD. CDR3 sequence reads: CACDTVGESPWDTRQMFF. CDR3 in DNA: TGTGCCTGTGACACCGTGGGAGAGAGCCCCTGGGACACCCGACAGATGTTTTTC.

Turning to this clone: This likely came from a read error, as a far larger clone is one base away. The chain uses TRDV1 and TRDJ1, with 7 bases identical to TRDD3. The germline V gene encodes CDR1 TSWWSYY and CDR2 QGS. The CDR3 runs to 19 residues. CDR3 nucleotides: TGTGCTCCTGGGGAACCAGCTTCGAACTGGGGACCGTACACCGATAAACTCATCTTT. This translates into CAPGEPASNWGPYTDKLIF.

This clone has just a few counts. TCRdb assigns this DNA the protein of a much larger clone, which departs from its translation at residue 8; this likely reflects a read error, and the protein shown comes from translating the DNA. The V and J genes are TRDV2 and TRDJ1, with a possible D match to TRDD3 (5 bases). The CDR3 sequence is 21 residues long. CDR1 and CDR2 (germline): GEAIGNYY, EKD. Trimming pared 1 base from V and 8 bases from J, leaving 37 bases between. CDR3 loop: CACDTITAEGVSKGPSGKLIF. CDR3 nucleotides: TGTGCCTGTGACACGATCACTGCGGAGGGGGTATCTAAGGGCCCTAGCGGGAAACTCATCTTT.

This clone has just a few counts. TCRdb's entry gives the protein of a much larger clone, which mismatches this DNA's translation at residue 5, likely from a read error; the protein reported here is translated from the DNA. The chain uses TRDV1 and TRDJ1; 10 nucleotides line up with TRDD3. The CDR3 runs 18 residues. Looked up from germline, CDR1 is TSWWSYY and CDR2 is QGS. J was trimmed by 8 bases and V by 4 bases; bases with no gene match: 19. DNA of the CDR3: TGTGCTCTTGGGGGACGCCTTCCCGTCTTACTGGGGGATTCCAAACTCATCTTT. As protein: CALGGRLPVLLGDSKLIF.

This clone was picked up a small number of times. TCRdb shows a much larger clone's protein in place of this DNA's translation, and the two differ at residue 11, likely through a read error; the protein shown is translated from the DNA. V gene TRDV2 combines with J gene TRDJ1, with 10 nucleotides matching TRDD3. After removal of 0 bases from V and 4 bases from J, the junction contained 10 bases not matched to a gene. The germline gives CDR1 GEAIGNYY, CDR2 EKD. This CDR3 is built from 17 residues. The CDR3 loop is CACDTLPGDTSIDKLIF. CDR3 bases: TGTGCCTGTGACACCCTGCCGGGGGATACGTCCATCGATAAACTCATCTTT.

There are a few counts of this clone. The protein given by TCRdb reflects a much larger clone and differs at residue 3 from this DNA's translation, likely from a read error; the protein shown is the DNA's translation. This chain connects TRDV2 to TRDJ1; tentative D call: TRDD3 (5 bases). The CDR3 runs 18 residues. In germline, CDR1 is GEAIGNYY, CDR2 EKD. Here the CDR3 reads CARDPLGGISGQEGKLIF. CDR3 DNA sequence: TGTGCCCGTGACCCGCTCGGAGGGATTTCAGGGCAGGAGGGGAAACTCATCTTT.

The rearrangement links TRDV2 to TRDJ1; no clear D. V lost 0 bases, J lost 4 bases, and 11 bases lay in between. CDR3 length: 14 amino acids. Per germline, CDR1 GEAIGNYY and CDR2 EKD. The CDR3 region is CACDTMIAIDKLIF. CDR3 DNA sequence: TGTGCCTGTGACACCATGATCGCGATCGATAAACTCATCTTT.

This clone was counted between two and nine times. A far larger clone differs by one base, so this is likely a read error. This sequence joins TRDV2 and TRDJ3; 11 bases map to TRDD3. Trimming cost V 0 bases and J 0 bases; bases outside gene matches: 15. This CDR3 is 23 amino acids long. Germline lookup yields CDR1 GEAIGNYY and CDR2 EKD. CDR3 nucleotides: TGTGCCTGTGACACCGAGGCCCGCTGGGGGATACCCCCAAGCTCCTGGGACACCCGACAGATGTTTTTC. It encodes CACDTEARWGIPPSSWDTRQMFF.

This clone was recorded a few times. This DNA's translation differs at residue 4 from TCRdb's protein, which comes from a much larger clone; a read error is likely, and the protein shown is translated from the DNA. The gene calls are TRDV2 and TRDJ1, with TRDD3 identical over 8 bases. Germline CDR1 reads GEAIGNYY; CDR2 reads EKD. This CDR3 has 18 amino acids. CDR3 coding DNA: TGTGCCTGTGGCACCGTCAGGAGAACTGGGGGCCTGCCCGATAAACTCATCTTT. Translating gives CACGTVRRTGGLPDKLIF.